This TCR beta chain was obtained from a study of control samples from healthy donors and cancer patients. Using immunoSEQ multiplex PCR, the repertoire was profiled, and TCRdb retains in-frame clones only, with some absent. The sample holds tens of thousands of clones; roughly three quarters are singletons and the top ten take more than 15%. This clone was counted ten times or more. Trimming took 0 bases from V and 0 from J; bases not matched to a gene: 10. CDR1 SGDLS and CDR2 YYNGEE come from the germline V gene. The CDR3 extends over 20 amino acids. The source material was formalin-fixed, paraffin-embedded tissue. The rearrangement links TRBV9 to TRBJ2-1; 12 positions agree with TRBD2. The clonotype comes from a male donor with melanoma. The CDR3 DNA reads TGTGCCAGCAGCGTAGGGGCGGGACTAGCGGGCACTAGCTCCTACAATGAGCAGTTCTTC. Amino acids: CASSVGAGLAGTSSYNEQFF. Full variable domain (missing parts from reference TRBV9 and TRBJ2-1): DSGVTQTPKHLITATGQRVTLRCSPRSGDLSVYWYQQSLDQGLQFLIQYYNGEERAKGNILERFSAQQFPDLHSELNLSSLELGDSALYFCASSVGAGLAGTSSYNEQFFGPGTRLTVL.